The clone carrying this TCR beta chain was seen only a few times. No antigen is known for it. The source of the sample is a study of T cells after yellow fever vaccination. Findings and caveats of the study: After the booster, over 95% of CD4 and more than 75% of CD8 primary-response clones were re-detected.

TCRdb re-derived calls from the 5' RACE reads in MiXCR, one entry per CDR3 protein. The top ten hold 24% of the sample, which has around 310,000 distinct CDR3 sequences, under 5% seen once. This sequence was found in a man aged 18 to 29 who received the YFV17D yellow fever vaccine. Sequencing was performed on PBMCs, taken 5 days after the yellow fever booster vaccination.

For the CDR3, the DNA is TGTGCCAGCAGCGTAGCCCCTCAGGGAGTGACGGGCACAGATACGCAGTATTTT. This encodes CASSVAPQGVTGTDTQYF. The rearrangement links TRBV9 to TRBJ2-3; D is possibly TRBD1 or TRBD2 (5 bases each). This CDR3 region has 18 residues. Trimming cost V 0 bases and J 1 base, with 18 bases left between them. The germline V gene has CDR1 SGDLS and CDR2 YYNGEE.